Listed below are T cell receptor beta chains from one sample, sequenced in a study of early T cells in non-severe SARS-CoV-2 infection. In TCRdb, the 5' RACE reads were re-called with MiXCR into one record per CDR3 protein. The sample consists of more than 55,000 distinct CDR3 sequences, approximately 9% of them appearing once. Sequenced material: whole blood. These receptors all stem from an adult who was a healthcare worker with PCR-confirmed SARS-CoV-2 infection or an uninfected control (not recorded which). Both conserved end residues are part of each CDR3. A D gene is named only where the DNA matches it firmly. Part of the rows lack a size; the others show once, few, many or a class for expanded clones.

TRBV28	NA	TRBJ2-3	TRBD2	15	CASNIIGLGENTQYF	TGTGCCAGCAACATCATAGGACTAGGGGAGAATACGCAGTATTTT
TRBV27	many	TRBJ1-6	NA	13	CASSRGIGSPLHF	TGTGCCAGCAGTCGGGGGATTGGGTCACCCCTCCACTTT
TRBV2	many	TRBJ1-2	TRBD1	13	CASRGQGPARYTF	TGTGCCAGCAGGGGACAGGGACCCGCTAGGTACACCTTC
TRBV4-1	many	TRBJ2-7	TRBD2	15	CASSQWASGPYEQYF	TGCGCCAGCAGCCAATGGGCTAGCGGTCCCTACGAGCAGTACTTC
TRBV10-3	many	TRBJ2-5	TRBD1	14	CAISRDSDQETQYF	TGTGCCATCAGTCGGGACAGCGACCAAGAGACCCAGTACTTC
TRBV7-2	many	TRBJ1-2	TRBD1	13	CASSWGQRYGYTF	TGTGCCAGCAGCTGGGGACAGCGATATGGCTACACCTTC
TRBV5-4	many	TRBJ1-4	NA	13	CASSLWGNEKLFF	TGTGCCAGCAGCTTGTGGGGTAATGAAAAACTGTTTTTT
TRBV24-1	many	TRBJ2-3	NA	13	CATRTASTDTQYF	TGTGCCACCAGGACGGCTAGCACAGATACGCAGTATTTT
TRBV3-1	NA	TRBJ2-7	TRBD2	15	CASSQGTSGRFEQYF	TGTGCCAGCAGCCAAGGGACTAGCGGGAGGTTTGAGCAGTACTTC
TRBV28	NA	TRBJ1-3	NA	15	CASCTGGTSGNTIYF	TGTGCCAGCTGTACAGGTGGGACCTCTGGAAACACCATATATTTT
TRBV29-1	many	TRBJ2-1	TRBD2	18	CSVEEEWGLAGWLNEQFF	TGCAGCGTTGAAGAAGAATGGGGACTAGCGGGTTGGTTGAATGAGCAGTTCTTC
TRBV9	many	TRBJ2-5	NA	15	CASSVDSGVGETQYF	TGTGCCAGCAGCGTAGATTCAGGGGTTGGGGAGACCCAGTACTTC
TRBV29-1	few	TRBJ2-5	NA	11	CSVEPSETQYF	TGCAGCGTTGAGCCATCGGAGACCCAGTACTTC
TRBV6-6	few	TRBJ2-1	TRBD2	16	CASSGTSGSSYNEQFF	TGTGCCAGCAGCGGGACTAGCGGGAGCTCCTACAATGAGCAGTTCTTC
TRBV28	many	TRBJ1-1	NA	15	CASRAGTIEWTEAFF	TGTGCCAGCAGAGCCGGTACGATCGAGTGGACTGAAGCTTTCTTT
TRBV6-5	few	TRBJ2-7	NA	12	CASSYGRSEQYF	TGTGCCAGCAGTTACGGCAGGAGCGAGCAGTACTTC
TRBV6-2/TRBV6-3	NA	TRBJ2-4	TRBD2	19	CASSYSIPTSGIAKNIQYF	TGTGCCAGCAGTTACTCGATTCCTACTAGCGGGATAGCCAAAAACATTCAGTACTTC
TRBV28	NA	TRBJ2-3	TRBD2	14	CASRLAGRTDTQYF	TGTGCCAGCAGACTAGCGGGGAGAACAGATACGCAGTATTTT